Sequencing of this T cell receptor (beta chain) was carried out in a study of siplizumab effects on memory and regulatory T cells. Germline values: CDR1 MNHEY, CDR2 SMNVEV (reference sequence). CDR3 length: 16 residues. Trimming removed 6 bases from V and 4 bases from J, with 21 bases in between. Produced via immunoSEQ multiplex PCR; TCRdb's table is partial and in-frame only. This table holds about 82,000 clones, about nine tenths found once. The sample was Tregs sorted from blood. This sequence originates from a human donor in good health. This chain connects TRBV27 to TRBJ1-2; D ambiguous. In nucleotides, the CDR3 is TGTGCCAGCAGCTCTGGCTTCGGAGGGCTACGCTATGGCTACACCTTC. Residues: CASSSGFGGLRYGYTF.